The clone carrying this TCR beta chain was observed at least ten times. TCRdb passed the 5' RACE reads through MiXCR, listing each CDR3 protein once. In the table there are some 760,000 distinct CDR3 sequences, roughly 18% of which are singletons. The sample comes from a study of identical twins. Germline CDR1 and CDR2: LNHNV and YYDKDF (reference sequence). The V gene lost 3 bases and the J gene lost 1 base, with 7 bases spanning the gap. The CDR3 contains 14 residues. This same sample was also part of a study on T cells expressing NK-cell markers. That paper notes: Several donors' CD3+CD56-NKG2C+ cells were dominated by the same clonotypes. HCMV specificity of the expanded NKG2C+ T cell clones stayed unclear.

Sequencing was carried out using PBMCs. This chain uses TRBV15 with TRBJ2-1; D is ambiguous. The receptor was isolated from a woman younger than 30 in good health. This CDR3 is CATSSTDSYNEQFF. The DNA of the CDR3 is TGTGCCACCAGCAGTACTGATTCCTACAATGAGCAGTTCTTC.